The 26 T cell receptor beta chains in this list originate from one sample, sequenced in a study of early T cells in non-severe SARS-CoV-2 infection. Via MiXCR, TCRdb re-called the 5' RACE reads, giving one row per CDR3 protein. The repertoire consists of roughly 80,000 distinct CDR3 sequences, with approximately 15% occurring once and the leading ten covering about 3%. The sequenced material came from whole blood. These receptors all stem from an adult who was a healthcare worker with PCR-confirmed SARS-CoV-2 infection or an uninfected control (not recorded which).

The rearrangement joins TRBV13 to TRBJ1-2, with D unclear. V was clipped by 5 bases and J by 4 bases, with 17 bases between them. CDR1 is PRHDT, CDR2 FYEKMQ, per germline (reference sequence). This CDR3 region has 15 residues. The CDR3 is CASSRQRLSFYGYTF. DNA for the CDR3: TGTGCCAGCAGCCGGCAGAGGCTATCCTTCTATGGCTACACCTTC.

The chain couples TRBV18 to TRBJ2-3, with a possible D match to TRBD1 (5 bases). Germline CDR1 KGHSH, CDR2 LQKENI. With 2 bases removed from V and 5 bases from J, the gap between germline ends came to 8 bases. There are 13 residues in the CDR3. The CDR3 sequence is CASSPSREDTQYF. CDR3 DNA sequence: TGTGCCAGCTCACCAAGCAGGGAAGATACGCAGTATTTT.

This clonotype has a count of ten or more. The rearrangement joins TRBV18 to TRBJ2-7, with 7 bases lining up with TRBD1. V was pared by 4 bases and J by 2 bases, with 2 bases of the junction left unmatched. Germline CDR1 is KGHSH and CDR2 is LQKENI. This CDR3 contains 13 residues. CDR3 sequence reads: CASSRTGTYEQYF. The CDR3 nucleotides are TGTGCCAGCTCACGGACAGGCACCTACGAGCAGTACTTC.

The rearrangement uses TRBV2 and TRBJ2-3, with 8 positions matching TRBD2. The germline V gene has CDR1 SNHLY and CDR2 FYNNEI. The junction had 5 bases not matched to a gene; V was cut back by 1 base and J by 5 bases. The CDR3 length is 15 residues. The CDR3 here is CASSEERGYRDTQYF. The CDR3 DNA reads as TGTGCCAGCAGTGAAGAGCGGGGGTACCGAGATACGCAGTATTTT.

The sample holds a few counts of this clonotype. The chain recombines TRBV6-1 with TRBJ1-2, with TRBD1 matching over 7 bases. The germline CDR1 and CDR2 sequences are MNHNS and SASEGT. V trimming: 6 bases; J trimming: 4 bases; junction bases outside the gene matches: 14. The CDR3 contains 16 residues. Here the CDR3 reads CASSSQPSPGGYGYTF. Written as DNA, the CDR3 is TGTGCCAGCAGCTCTCAACCCAGTCCAGGGGGCTATGGCTACACCTTC.

The chain recombines TRBV20-1 with TRBJ2-7; TRBD1 or TRBD2 may be the D gene (5 bases each). V was cut by 1 base and J by 3 bases, with 16 bases left in between. CDR3 length: 15 amino acids. Germline CDR1 and CDR2: DFQATT and SNEGSKA (reference sequence). CDR3 DNA sequence: TGCAGTGCTAGAGCGAGGACGGGGCGGCTCTACGAGCAGTACTTC. Translated: CSARARTGRLYEQYF.

In its sample, this clonotype was seen a few times. The V and J genes are TRBV7-8 and TRBJ2-3; D uncertain. The V end lost 2 bases, the J end lost 1 base, and 10 bases lay between the germline ends. CDR1 SGHVS and CDR2 FQNEAQ come from the germline V gene. CDR3 length: 15 residues. CDR3 amino acids: CASSLRQRGTDTQYF. DNA for the CDR3: TGTGCCAGCAGCTTAAGGCAAAGGGGCACAGATACGCAGTATTTT.

As DNA, the CDR3 is TGTGCCAGCAGTTTACCCACTGAAGCTTTCTTT. Its protein product is CASSLPTEAFF. The chain combines TRBV28 with TRBJ1-1; no clear D gene. Germline values: CDR1 MDHEN, CDR2 SYDVKM. Deletions cut 2 bases from V and 4 bases from J, with 2 bases between. CDR3 length equals 11 residues.

The chain recombines TRBV5-1 with TRBJ2-5; TRBD2 agrees at 12 bases. The CDR3 contains 16 residues. Germline V gives CDR1 SGHRS, CDR2 YFSETQ. J was trimmed by 6 bases and V by 4 bases; bases with no gene match: 10. CDR3 in amino acids: CASSAKLAGGVKTQYF. CDR3 DNA sequence: TGCGCCAGCAGCGCGAAACTAGCGGGAGGTGTCAAGACCCAGTACTTC.

The rearrangement joins TRBV10-1 to TRBJ1-4, with TRBD1 identical over 12 bases. Looked up from germline, CDR1 is WNHNN and CDR2 is SYGVQD (reference sequence). The CDR3 runs 16 residues. Trimming at V came to 8 bases and at J to 2 bases, leaving 6 bases not matched to a gene. CDR3 bases: TGCGCCAGCGGATCGGGACAGGGGGCGACTAATGAAAAACTGTTTTTT. It codes for CASGSGQGATNEKLFF.

CDR3 nucleotides: TGTGCCAGCTCACCACCGCACCAAGAGACCCAGTACTTC. Protein: CASSPPHQETQYF. This sequence joins TRBV18 and TRBJ2-5; D not certain. Per germline, CDR1 KGHSH and CDR2 LQKENI. The CDR3 sequence is 13 residues long. V was trimmed by 0 bases and J by 0 bases, leaving 2 bases between them.

This clonotype has at least ten counts. V and J are TRBV7-8 and TRBJ2-7; 7 nucleotides align to TRBD1. Germline CDR1 SGHVS, CDR2 FQNEAQ. The CDR3 is made up of 20 amino acids. With 2 bases clipped from V and 4 bases from J, the junction kept 23 bases outside the gene matches. The CDR3 reads CASSLRMAGTALIEGYEQYF. DNA of the CDR3: TGTGCCAGCAGCTTACGGATGGCCGGGACAGCCTTAATCGAAGGTTACGAGCAGTACTTC.

This clonotype was observed a handful of times. The chain employs TRBV5-1 and TRBJ1-2, with 8 bases that match TRBD1. Per the germline V gene, CDR1 is SGHRS and CDR2 is YFSETQ. The V and J ends lost 5 bases and 0 bases, in that order; junction bases with no gene match: 3. The CDR3 runs to 14 residues. The CDR3 here is CASSGQGANYGYTF. The CDR3 bases are TGCGCCAGCAGTGGACAGGGAGCTAACTATGGCTACACCTTC.

J is TRBJ1-5 and V is TRBV4-2; TRBD1 aligns across 7 bases. Germline values: CDR1 LGHNA, CDR2 YNFKEQ. CDR3 length: 15 residues. J was trimmed by 7 bases and V by 4 bases; bases with no gene match: 10. In nucleotides, the CDR3 is TGTGCCAGCAGCCCACTTGGACAGGTCGGCCAGCCCCAGCATTTT. It specifies CASSPLGQVGQPQHF.

This clonotype was counted a few times. DNA for the CDR3: TGTGCCAGCTCACCAAGCCGGGACAGGGGCGAGCAGTACTTC. Encoded protein: CASSPSRDRGEQYF. The chain carries TRBV18 and TRBJ2-7, with 10 positions matching TRBD1. Trimming at V came to 2 bases and at J to 6 bases, leaving 4 bases not matched to a gene. CDR3 size: 14 residues. Germline V CDR1 and CDR2: KGHSH, LQKENI.

This clonotype was detected many times. The V call is TRBV5-1, the J call TRBJ2-3, with no clear D. V shed 4 bases and J shed 0 bases, with 15 bases lying between them. The CDR3 contains 16 residues. From germline, CDR1 is SGHRS and CDR2 YFSETQ. CDR3 DNA: TGCGCCAGCAGCCGTCGACCGGCGGATAGCACAGATACGCAGTATTTT. The encoded protein is CASSRRPADSTDTQYF.

This clonotype was recorded only once. One base away lies a much larger clone, so this may be a sequencing read error. The chain has TRBV20-1 and TRBJ2-2; no definite D call. V gave up 0 bases and J gave up 7 bases, with 6 bases separating them. The CDR3 is 12 residues long. The V gene's germline CDR1 is DFQATT and CDR2 SNEGSKA (reference sequence). Written as DNA, the CDR3 is TGCAGTGCTAGAGATCCTTACGGGGAGCTGTTTTTT. Translation gives CSARDPYGELFF.

In this sample, this clonotype turned up many times. The V call is TRBV7-2, the J call TRBJ2-7; TRBD2 aligns across 7 bases. The CDR3 covers 13 residues. Germline CDR1 SGHTA, CDR2 FQGNSA. V was pared by 4 bases and J by 6 bases, with 6 bases of the junction left unmatched. CDR3 sequence reads: CASSSQGGSEQYF. The CDR3 nucleotides read TGTGCCAGCAGCTCCCAGGGAGGGTCCGAGCAGTACTTC.

In this sample, this clonotype turned up many times. The rearrangement links TRBV19 to TRBJ2-6, with D possibly TRBD1 on 5 matching bases. The V end was cut by 9 bases, the J end by 2 bases, with 8 bases between. The V gene's germline CDR1 is LNHDA and CDR2 SQIVND (reference sequence). The CDR3 loop spans 13 amino acids. The CDR3: CASVGAGANVLTF. The CDR3 region has the DNA TGTGCCAGCGTAGGGGCTGGGGCCAACGTCCTGACTTTC.

The rearrangement uses TRBV10-3 and TRBJ2-7; a possible D gene is TRBD1 (5 bases). V was trimmed by 6 bases and J by 5 bases, leaving 14 bases between them. The CDR3 consists of 13 residues. The V gene's germline CDR1 is ENHRY and CDR2 SYGVKD. The CDR3 loop is CAISEDSRNEQYF. Here the CDR3 DNA reads TGTGCCATCAGCGAAGACAGTCGGAACGAGCAGTACTTC.

The sample holds a few counts of this clonotype. The chain has TRBV5-1 and TRBJ2-3; D is perhaps TRBD2 (5 bases). From germline, CDR1 is SGHRS and CDR2 YFSETQ. The CDR3 contains 15 residues. Trimming removed 3 bases at V and 0 bases at J, with 11 bases between. CDR3 in DNA: TGCGCCAGCAGCTCCCAGCGGCCTAGCACAGATACGCAGTATTTT. This gives the protein CASSSQRPSTDTQYF.

With respect to this clonotype: A much larger clone differs from this one at a single base, so this may be a read error. V is TRBV18 and J is TRBJ1-1; tentative D call: TRBD1 (6 bases). Looked up from germline, CDR1 is KGHSH and CDR2 is LQKENI. The CDR3 has 15 residues. The CDR3 protein is CVSSKKDRMNTEAFF. CDR3 coding DNA: TGTGTCAGCTCAAAGAAAGACAGGATGAACACTGAAGCTTTCTTT.

This clonotype was seen a few times. This chain connects TRBV29-1 to TRBJ2-1; D may be TRBD1 (6 bases). The CDR3 covers 13 residues. Germline V gene data show CDR1 as SQVTM and CDR2 as ANQGSEA. Between the trimmed V and J ends, which lost 8 bases and 3 bases, there was a span of 14 bases. CDR3 coding DNA: TGCAGCTTCAGAAGGGGGAACTACAATGAGCAGTTCTTC. Translated: CSFRRGNYNEQFF.

This clonotype was recorded at least ten times. The chain combines TRBV5-1 with TRBJ2-5; no clear D gene. The CDR3 sequence is 15 residues long. Germline CDR1 is SGHRS and CDR2 is YFSETQ. Trimming removed 0 bases from V and 1 base from J, with 10 bases in between. For the CDR3, the DNA is TGCGCCAGCAGCTTGGCCGCGGAGCTCCAAGAGACCCAGTACTTC. Translating it yields CASSLAAELQETQYF.

In this sample, this clonotype turned up many times. The DNA of the CDR3 is TGTGCCAGCAGCTTAGGTACAGCCTACGAGCAGTACTTC. It yields the protein CASSLGTAYEQYF. V usage is TRBV7-6 and J usage is TRBJ2-7; D gene ambiguous. Trimming stripped 1 base from V and 2 bases from J, with 6 bases between. Germline lookup yields CDR1 SGHVS and CDR2 FNYEAQ. This CDR3 comprises 13 residues.

This clonotype has only one observation. In nucleotides, the CDR3 is TGTGCCAGCAGCTCCGGTAGTTCTGAAGCTTTCTTT. Protein product: CASSSGSSEAFF. This chain joins TRBV28 and TRBJ1-1; D ambiguous. The V end lost 6 bases, the J end lost 6 bases, and 11 bases lay between the germline ends. This CDR3 has 12 amino acids. The germline V gene has CDR1 MDHEN and CDR2 SYDVKM.